The 14 T cell receptor beta chains listed next were all sequenced from one sample in a study of shared clonotypes between healthy human individuals (TCRdb year 2020). Receptor libraries were prepared by the immunoSEQ multiplex PCR assay. TCRdb carries this immuneACCESS record with in-frame sequences only. Its versions omit some clonotypes, under half of them owing to an unresolved V gene in the studies checked, with the rest unexplained. This sample is represented by over 2 million clones; 85% to 95% of them were singletons. The top ten constitute around 0.13% of the sample. The sequenced sample consisted of naive CD4+ T cells sorted from blood. In the paper's terms, the cell subset or site label means: CD45RA+ positively selected. These receptor sequences come from a young man in good health.

The chain has TRBV9 and TRBJ2-6, with 8 bases fitting TRBD1. CDR1 and CDR2 (germline): SGDLS, YYNGEE. CDR3 length: 17 residues. V was pared by 3 bases and J by 4 bases, with 9 bases of the junction left unmatched. The CDR3 sequence: CASSATATGDGANVLTF. As DNA, the CDR3 is TGTGCCAGCAGCGCGACAGCGACAGGGGACGGGGCCAACGTCCTGACTTTC.

The chain is built from TRBV5-6 and TRBJ1-4, with D maybe TRBD1 (6 bases). Per the germline V gene, CDR1 is SGHDT and CDR2 is YYEEEE. The CDR3 contains 14 residues. The V end was cut by 4 bases, the J end by 3 bases, with 10 bases between. The CDR3, as DNA: TGTGCCAGCAGCCTACAGGGATCTAATGAAAAACTGTTTTTT. It encodes CASSLQGSNEKLFF.

The chain couples TRBV6-1 to TRBJ2-4; D ambiguous. Germline loops: CDR1 MNHNS, CDR2 SASEGT. Trimming took 3 bases from V and 5 from J, leaving 8 bases between them. The CDR3 length is 13 residues. Here the CDR3 reads CASSDTDENIQYF. In nucleotides, the CDR3 is TGTGCCAGCAGTGATACAGACGAAAACATTCAGTACTTC.

The rearrangement links TRBV6-6 to TRBJ2-1; TRBD2 agrees at 12 bases. This CDR3 spans 16 amino acids. Trimming removed 6 bases from V and 5 bases from J; junction bases left unmatched: 8. Germline loops: CDR1 MNHNY, CDR2 SVGAGI (reference sequence). The CDR3 is CASSPRLAGGDNEQFF. CDR3 coding DNA: TGTGCCAGCAGCCCCCGGCTAGCGGGAGGGGACAATGAGCAGTTCTTC.

Comments on this clone: At the DNA level, this CDR3 is encoded by other sequences in the same sample as well. The CDR3 DNA follows: TGTGCCAGCAGCGTAGGATCCGGAAACACCATATATTTT. Amino acid sequence: CASSVGSGNTIYF. This sequence joins TRBV9 and TRBJ1-3, with D uncertain. Germline V gene sequence: CDR1 SGDLS, CDR2 YYNGEE. Trimming stripped 0 bases from V and 4 bases from J, with 5 bases between. The CDR3 extends over 13 amino acids.

The chain is built from TRBV7-9 and TRBJ1-5, with TRBD1 matching 9 bases. Germline trimming cut 1 base from V and 6 bases from J; bases unmatched to any gene: 4. Germline V gene sequence: CDR1 SEHNR, CDR2 FQNEAQ (reference sequence). The CDR3 is 15 amino acids. The CDR3 sequence: CASSLDGTGLQPQHF. The CDR3 coding sequence is TGTGCCAGCAGCTTAGATGGGACAGGGCTTCAGCCCCAGCATTTT.

V gene TRBV2 combines with J gene TRBJ1-5, with TRBD1 matching 7 bases. Germline CDR1 and CDR2: SNHLY and FYNNEI. The CDR3 has 14 residues. The V gene end was trimmed by 6 bases and the J gene end by 7 bases; junction bases not matched to a gene: 9. The CDR3, as DNA: TGTGCCAGCAGGGCACAGGGGTATGCACAGCCCCAGCATTTT. Its translation: CASRAQGYAQPQHF.

About this clone: This same CDR3 is encoded by further DNA sequences in the sample. The chain couples TRBV6-6 to TRBJ1-6, with 8 positions matching TRBD1. Germline-derived CDR1 and CDR2 are MNHNY and SVGAGI (reference sequence). V lost 2 bases to trimming and J lost 9 bases; unmatched junction nucleotides: 3. The CDR3 runs to 14 residues. The CDR3 DNA reads as TGTGCCAGCAGTTACCAGGGGGCGGGTTCACCCCTCCACTTT. Translated: CASSYQGAGSPLHF.

This clone was detected only once. CDR3 nucleotide sequence: TGTGCCAGCAGTCAAGGCCCCCCAAGGGACGAGCAGTACTTC. It translates to CASSQGPPRDEQYF. The chain is built from TRBV9 and TRBJ2-7; D is unresolved. Trimming took 5 bases from V and 5 from J, leaving 17 bases between them. The V gene's germline CDR1 is SGDLS and CDR2 YYNGEE. The length of the CDR3 is 14 residues.

The chain employs TRBV10-2 and TRBJ1-5; a weak D match, TRBD1 (5 bases). Looked up from germline, CDR1 is WSHSY and CDR2 is SAAADI. The length of the CDR3 is 13 residues. Trimming pared 7 bases from V and 7 bases from J, leaving 14 bases between. The CDR3 DNA reads as TGCGCCAGCATGAGGGGTTTAAGGCAGCCCCAGCATTTT. Translated, it gives CASMRGLRQPQHF.

The chain links TRBV5-1 to TRBJ1-4; no clear D gene. V was trimmed by 5 bases and J by 4 bases, leaving 12 bases between them. Germline CDR1 is SGHRS and CDR2 is YFSETQ. The CDR3 length is 14 residues. The CDR3 sequence is CASRLQESNEKLFF. For the CDR3, the DNA is TGCGCCAGCAGGCTCCAGGAGAGTAATGAAAAACTGTTTTTT.

This rearrangement joins TRBV5-4 to TRBJ1-1; TRBD1 might be the D (5 bases). CDR1 is SGHNT, CDR2 YYREEE, per germline (reference sequence). CDR3 length: 17 residues. The V gene lost 4 bases and the J gene lost 0 bases, with 19 bases spanning the gap. The chain's CDR3 is CASSLGTKSTMNTEAFF. The CDR3 nucleotides read TGTGCCAGCAGCCTGGGGACTAAGTCTACCATGAACACTGAAGCTTTCTTT.

The chain links TRBV19 to TRBJ1-2; 7 nucleotides line up with TRBD1. The CDR3 covers 14 residues. V lost 3 bases to trimming and J lost 1 base; unmatched junction nucleotides: 2. Germline V gives CDR1 LNHDA, CDR2 SQIVND (reference sequence). The CDR3, as DNA: TGTGCCAGTAGTATGACAGGGAATAACTATGGCTACACCTTC. This gives the protein CASSMTGNNYGYTF.

This clone was counted a single time. The V gene is TRBV5-5, the J gene TRBJ1-5; TRBD1 matches 9 bases. CDR3 size: 13 residues. Per the germline V gene, CDR1 is SGHKS and CDR2 is YYEKEE (reference sequence). Unmatched junction bases numbered 4, after V lost 7 bases and J lost 5 bases. The CDR3 is CASARDRDQPQHF. As DNA, the CDR3 is TGTGCCAGCGCAAGGGACAGGGATCAGCCCCAGCATTTT.